A single sample gave rise to the 5 T cell receptor beta chains below, sequenced in a study of blood T cell repertoires in COVID-19. The data were produced by immunoSEQ multiplex PCR, yet TCRdb's version contains in-frame clones alone and is incomplete. Of nearly 50,000 clones in the sample, around 86% were seen once. Sequencing was done on a sample of peripheral blood. All receptors derive from an older woman with acute or convalescent COVID-19.

This chain links TRBV18 with TRBJ2-3, with D possibly being TRBD2 (6 bases). The CDR3 extends over 15 amino acids. CDR1 and CDR2 from the germline V gene are KGHSH and LQKENI. V was clipped by 5 bases and J by 2 bases, with 14 bases between them. The CDR3 coding sequence is TGTGCCAGCTCAAATGTCGGGGGACCCACAGATACGCAGTATTTT. Its protein product is CASSNVGGPTDTQYF.

This chain joins TRBV11-2 and TRBJ2-5, with D possibly TRBD2 on 6 matching bases. The CDR3 runs 16 residues. The V and J ends lost 1 base and 0 bases respectively, with 12 bases between them. CDR1 is SGHAT, CDR2 FQNNGV, per germline. In nucleotides, the CDR3 is TGTGCCAGCAGCTTAGGACTAGTTCAGAACCAAGAGACCCAGTACTTC. Protein sequence: CASSLGLVQNQETQYF.

CDR3 loop: CASSGNGRRNEQFF. Here the CDR3 DNA reads TGTGCCAGCAGTGGCAACGGGAGAAGGAATGAGCAGTTCTTC. This chain links TRBV25-1 with TRBJ2-1; maybe TRBD2 (6 bases). V was trimmed by 4 bases and J by 7 bases, leaving 14 bases between them. The CDR3 runs to 14 residues. CDR1 and CDR2 from the germline V gene are MGHDK and SYGVNS.

The CDR3 region has the DNA TGTGCCAGCAGCCAAGATGTAGGGACAGGGCATCAGCCCCAGCATTTT. Protein sequence: CASSQDVGTGHQPQHF. J is TRBJ1-5 and V is TRBV4-2, with TRBD1 matching over 9 bases. CDR1 is LGHNA and CDR2 is YNFKEQ in the germline V gene. Losses at the gene ends were 0 bases for V and 5 bases for J; bases not matched to a gene: 5. The CDR3 runs 16 residues.

V and J are TRBV10-2 and TRBJ2-7; D remains unclear. CDR3 length: 13 amino acids. With 4 bases removed from V and 3 bases from J, the gap between germline ends came to 10 bases. The germline CDR1 and CDR2 sequences are WSHSY and SAAADI. The CDR3 here is CASSGAPDYEQYF. The CDR3 DNA reads as TGCGCCAGCAGTGGCGCCCCCGACTACGAGCAGTACTTC.